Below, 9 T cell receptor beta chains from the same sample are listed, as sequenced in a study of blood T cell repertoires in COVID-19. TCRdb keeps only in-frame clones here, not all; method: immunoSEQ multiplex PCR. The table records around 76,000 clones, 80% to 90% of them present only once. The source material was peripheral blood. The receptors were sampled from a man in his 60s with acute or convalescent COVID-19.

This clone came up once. CDR3 protein: CAWSSGTSGEQFF. CDR3 DNA sequence: TGTGCCTGGAGTTCCGGGACTAGCGGTGAGCAGTTCTTC. The chain is built from TRBV30 and TRBJ2-1; 11 bases align to TRBD2. This CDR3 is built from 13 residues. V lost 2 bases to trimming and J lost 9 bases; unmatched junction nucleotides: 3. The germline V gene has CDR1 GTSNPN and CDR2 SVGIG (reference sequence).

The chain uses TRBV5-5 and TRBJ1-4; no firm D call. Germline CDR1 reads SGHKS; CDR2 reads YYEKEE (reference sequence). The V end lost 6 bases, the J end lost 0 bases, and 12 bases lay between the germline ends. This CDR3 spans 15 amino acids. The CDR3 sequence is CASTPLLTTNEKLFF. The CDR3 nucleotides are TGTGCCAGCACCCCACTGCTAACAACTAATGAAAAACTGTTTTTT. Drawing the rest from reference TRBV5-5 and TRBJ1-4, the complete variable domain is DAGVTQSPTHLIKTRGQQVTLRCSPISGHKSVSWYQQVLGQGPQFIFQYYEKEERGRGNFPDRFSARQFPNYSSELNVNALLLGDSALYLCASTPLLTTNEKLFFGSGTQLSVL.

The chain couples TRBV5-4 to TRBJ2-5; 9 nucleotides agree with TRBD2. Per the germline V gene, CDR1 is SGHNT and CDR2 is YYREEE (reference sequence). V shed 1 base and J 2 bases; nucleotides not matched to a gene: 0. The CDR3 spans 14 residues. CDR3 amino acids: CASSLSGGQETQYF. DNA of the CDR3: TGTGCCAGCAGCTTGAGCGGGGGGCAAGAGACCCAGTACTTC. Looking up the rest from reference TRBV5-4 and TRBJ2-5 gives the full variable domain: ETGVTQSPTHLIKTRGQQVTLRCSSQSGHNTVSWYQQALGQGPQFIFQYYREEENGRGNFPPRFSGLQFPNYSSELNVNALELDDSALYLCASSLSGGQETQYFGPGTRLLVL.

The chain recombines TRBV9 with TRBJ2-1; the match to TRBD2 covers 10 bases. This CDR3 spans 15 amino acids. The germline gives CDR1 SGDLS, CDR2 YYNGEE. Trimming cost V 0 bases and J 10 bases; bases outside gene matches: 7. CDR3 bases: TGTGCCAGCAGCGTAGTGGGTAGCGGGGGGAACGAGCAGTTCTTC. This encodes CASSVVGSGGNEQFF.

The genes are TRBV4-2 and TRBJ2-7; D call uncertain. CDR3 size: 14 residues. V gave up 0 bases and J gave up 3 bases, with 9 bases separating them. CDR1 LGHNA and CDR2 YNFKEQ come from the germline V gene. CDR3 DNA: TGTGCCAGCAGCCAAGAACTACGAGACTACGAGCAGTACTTC. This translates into CASSQELRDYEQYF.

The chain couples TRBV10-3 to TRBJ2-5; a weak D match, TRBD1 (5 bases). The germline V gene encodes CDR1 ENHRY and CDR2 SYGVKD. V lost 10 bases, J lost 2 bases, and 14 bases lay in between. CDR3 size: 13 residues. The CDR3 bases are TGTGCCAGCCGCCTAGGGGCTCAAGAGACCCAGTACTTC. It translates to CASRLGAQETQYF.

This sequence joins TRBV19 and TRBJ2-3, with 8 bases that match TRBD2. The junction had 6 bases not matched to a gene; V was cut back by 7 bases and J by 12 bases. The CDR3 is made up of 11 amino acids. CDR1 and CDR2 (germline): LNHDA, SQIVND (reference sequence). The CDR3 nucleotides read TGTGCCAGTACTGAGCGGGAGACACAGTATTTT. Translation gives CASTERETQYF.

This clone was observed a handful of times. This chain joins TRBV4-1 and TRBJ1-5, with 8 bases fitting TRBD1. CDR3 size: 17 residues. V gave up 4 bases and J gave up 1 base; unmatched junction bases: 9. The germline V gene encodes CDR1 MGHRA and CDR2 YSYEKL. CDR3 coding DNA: TGCGCCAGCAGCCGGGAATCGACAGGGGCGAGCAATCAGCCCCAGCATTTT. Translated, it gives CASSRESTGASNQPQHF.

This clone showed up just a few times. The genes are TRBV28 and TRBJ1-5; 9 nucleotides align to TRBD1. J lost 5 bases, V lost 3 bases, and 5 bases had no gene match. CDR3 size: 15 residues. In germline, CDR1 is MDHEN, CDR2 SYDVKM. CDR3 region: CASSFQTGGYQPQHF. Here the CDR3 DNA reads TGTGCCAGCAGTTTCCAGACAGGGGGGTATCAGCCCCAGCATTTT.